The source of this TCR beta chain is a study of CD8+ T cells in alopecia areata. cDNA prepared by RNA extraction and subsequent reverse transcription served as the template for sequencing. The data were produced by immunoSEQ multiplex PCR, yet TCRdb's version contains in-frame clones alone and is incomplete. The profile shows some 100,000 clones, roughly 50% of them singletons. The CDR3 has 14 amino acids. V lost 0 bases, J lost 7 bases, and 16 bases lay in between. The germline CDR1 and CDR2 sequences are GTSNPN and SVGIG (reference sequence). Findings and limits, study-wide: Normal skin's resident alphabeta T cells are sequenced alongside lesional scalp T cells.

As to treatment: oral pan-JAK inhibitor, 5-10 mg twice daily. Researchers took lesional scalp punch biopsies and peripheral blood from people who were alopecia areata patients. Sorted out of PBMCs were CD4+ T cells and CD8+ T cells. A word on this clone: Its specificity is unknown.

The chain carries TRBV30 and TRBJ2-7; D gene unclear. Material: CD8+ T cells sorted from blood, obtained at week 4, from a patient treated with tofacitinib. The receptor was isolated from a human donor with alopecia areata. This CDR3 is CAWSVPPRSWEQYF. For the CDR3, the DNA is TGTGCCTGGAGTGTACCTCCTCGCAGCTGGGAGCAGTACTTC.